This is a list of T cell receptor beta chains from one sample in a study of blood T cell repertoires in COVID-19. TCRdb's table, derived via immunoSEQ multiplex PCR, lists solely in-frame clones and lacks some. The sample contains fewer than 350,000 clones, approximately 91% of which appear only once. The specimen sequenced was PBMCs or T cells enriched from blood (not recorded which). Receptors originate from a woman aged 35 to 49 with acute COVID-19. Both conserved end residues are part of each CDR3. The D gene is left open where the match is weak. Expanded clones get a size class; other rows say once, few or many, or leave the size out.

j_call d_call clone_size v_call cdr3_aa cdr3_nt
TRBJ1-2 TRBD1 NA TRBV2 CASRIGQGAANYGYTF TGTGCCAGCAGGATAGGACAGGGGGCGGCTAACTATGGCTACACCTTC
TRBJ1-2 TRBD1 NA TRBV10-3 CAISDLKGASEGYTF TGTGCCATCAGTGACTTGAAGGGGGCTTCGGAAGGCTACACCTTC
TRBJ2-5 TRBD2 NA TRBV24-1 CATSDISGGRETQYF TGTGCCACCAGTGATATCTCGGGAGGGAGAGAGACCCAGTACTTC
TRBJ1-1 NA NA TRBV7-8 CASSLAHRANTEAFF TGTGCCAGCAGCTTAGCACACAGGGCGAACACTGAAGCTTTCTTT
TRBJ2-1 TRBD2 NA TRBV15 CATSSPPLAGNNEQFF TGTGCCACCAGCAGCCCCCCCCTAGCGGGGAACAATGAGCAGTTCTTC
TRBJ2-3 TRBD2 NA TRBV5-1 CASSPGLAGGPSTDTQYF TGCGCCAGCAGCCCGGGACTAGCGGGGGGGCCGAGCACAGATACGCAGTATTTT
TRBJ1-1 NA NA TRBV27 CASSTGGWMSTEAFF TGTGCCAGCAGCACCGGCGGGTGGATGAGCACTGAAGCTTTCTTT
TRBJ2-7 TRBD1 NA TRBV4-3 CASSHTGQGEQYF TGCGCCAGCAGCCACACCGGACAGGGCGAGCAGTACTTC
TRBJ1-2 NA once TRBV4-2 CASSQETDTNYGYTF TGTGCCAGCAGCCAAGAAACCGACACCAACTATGGCTACACCTTC
TRBJ1-2 NA NA TRBV30 CACHRWDKYGYTF TGTGCCTGTCACCGTTGGGACAAATATGGCTACACCTTC
TRBJ2-1 NA NA TRBV12-3/TRBV12-4 CASSGRNQQFF TGTGCCAGCAGTGGGAGGAATCAGCAGTTCTTC
TRBJ2-5 NA once TRBV20-1 CTVKRGETQYF TGCACCGTGAAGAGAGGCGAGACCCAGTACTTC
TRBJ2-7 TRBD1 few TRBV5-1 CASSFPGGRGRTYEQYF TGCGCCAGCAGCTTCCCTGGAGGCAGGGGGCGGACGTACGAGCAGTACTTC
TRBJ1-2 TRBD1 NA TRBV7-6 CASSTGQGDGYTF TGTGCCAGCAGCACTGGACAGGGGGATGGCTACACCTTC
TRBJ1-2 NA NA TRBV30 CAWTGSIYGYTF TGTGCCTGGACCGGGTCCATCTATGGCTACACCTTC
TRBJ1-2 TRBD1 NA TRBV7-2 CASSLFRVTGDGYTF TGTGCCAGCAGCTTATTTCGTGTCACAGGGGATGGCTACACCTTC
TRBJ2-3 NA NA TRBV3-1/TRBV3-2 CASSFRQSTDTQYF TGTGCCAGCAGCTTCCGACAGAGCACAGATACGCAGTATTTT
TRBJ2-5 NA NA TRBV9 CASSVGGVTETQYF TGTGCCAGCAGCGTAGGGGGGGTGACGGAGACCCAGTACTTC
TRBJ1-1 NA NA TRBV7-2 CASSRKQGPEAFF TGTGCCAGCAGCCGGAAACAGGGACCTGAAGCTTTCTTT
TRBJ2-7 NA NA TRBV28 CASRRLLLGWSEQYF TGTGCCAGCAGACGCTTACTACTAGGCTGGAGCGAGCAGTACTTC
TRBJ2-3 TRBD2 NA TRBV7-9 CASSSLAARRTDTQYF TGTGCCAGCAGCTCCCTAGCGGCTCGCCGCACAGATACGCAGTATTTT
TRBJ2-1 TRBD1 NA TRBV6-5 CASGDRASYNEQFF TGTGCCAGCGGGGACAGGGCCTCCTACAATGAGCAGTTCTTC